The T cell receptor (beta chain) described here comes from a study of blood T cell repertoires in COVID-19. Per the original methods: Scientists estimated how many nucleated cells there were by amplifying reference gene primers. Some clones are missing from TCRdb's copy, which holds only in-frame ones; the method was immunoSEQ multiplex PCR. V and J calls and clone size are as listed in that table; D and trimming were resolved from the DNA. The profile covers over 90,000 clones, with just over 90% appearing a single time and about 5.2% taken by the ten largest. Material for sequencing was peripheral blood. The sequence came from a man aged 50-59 years with acute or convalescent COVID-19.

The CDR3 loop reads CASSQDTGRQPQHF. The DNA of the CDR3 is TGTGCCAGCAGCCAAGATACAGGGCGTCAGCCCCAGCATTTT. The chain couples TRBV3-1 (or the pseudogene TRBV3-2) to TRBJ1-5; possible D gene TRBD1, 6 bases. The V end lost 0 bases, the J end lost 6 bases, and 9 bases lay between the germline ends. CDR1 and CDR2 (germline): LGHDT, YNNKEL (reference sequence). The CDR3 is 14 amino acids.